These 25 T cell receptor beta chains were all obtained from the same sample, sequenced in a study of blood T cell repertoires in COVID-19. Assay: immunoSEQ multiplex PCR; the TCRdb copy retains only in-frame clones and omits some. The sample holds 220,000 or so clones; around 83% are singletons and the top ten take 2.9%. The sample was peripheral blood. These receptors came from a man between 50 and 59 years old who had recovered from COVID-19.

V is TRBV7-9 and J is TRBJ2-1; D is unresolved. Trimming shortened V by 1 base and J by 6 bases, and 7 bases separated the two germline ends. This CDR3 comprises 13 residues. Germline V lookup: CDR1 SEHNR, CDR2 FQNEAQ (reference sequence). The CDR3 is CASSLGFSNEQFF. CDR3 DNA sequence: TGTGCCAGCAGCTTAGGTTTTAGCAATGAGCAGTTCTTC.

The rearrangement uses TRBV3-1 (or the pseudogene TRBV3-2) and TRBJ2-3, with D possibly TRBD2 on 5 matching bases. The CDR3 consists of 16 residues. The germline gives CDR1 LGHDT, CDR2 YNNKEL (reference sequence). Trimming took off 0 bases at V and 0 bases at J, with 10 bases between the two ends. CDR3 sequence (DNA): TGTGCCAGCAGCCAAGAGGCTAGCCTTAGCACAGATACGCAGTATTTT. It is translated as CASSQEASLSTDTQYF.

The chain links TRBV30 to TRBJ2-1, with TRBD2 matching 11 bases. The V gene's germline CDR1 is GTSNPN and CDR2 SVGIG (reference sequence). The CDR3 length is 13 residues. The V segment lost 1 base and the J segment 7 bases; nucleotides outside the gene matches: 0. CDR3 loop: CAWSGTSGNEQFF. CDR3 bases: TGTGCCTGGAGTGGGACTAGCGGGAATGAGCAGTTCTTC.

The genes are TRBV5-1 and TRBJ2-5; D is perhaps TRBD2 (6 bases). The germline gives CDR1 SGHRS, CDR2 YFSETQ. Trimming removed 1 base at V and 3 bases at J, with 13 bases between. This CDR3 is 15 amino acids long. The CDR3 loop reads CASSLSGVAEETQYF. CDR3 in DNA: TGCGCCAGCAGCTTGTCGGGGGTCGCCGAAGAGACCCAGTACTTC.

The chain employs TRBV28 and TRBJ1-2, with TRBD1 identical over 8 bases. The germline V gene encodes CDR1 MDHEN and CDR2 SYDVKM. J lost 8 bases, V lost 7 bases, and 12 bases had no gene match. This CDR3 contains 14 residues. This CDR3 reads CASIPVGQGAGYTF. In DNA form, the CDR3 reads TGTGCCAGCATCCCAGTGGGGCAGGGGGCGGGCTACACCTTC.

V and J are TRBV30 and TRBJ1-5; 7 positions match TRBD1. The J segment lost 5 bases and the V segment lost 1 base, leaving 2 bases of the junction unmatched. CDR1 is GTSNPN, CDR2 SVGIG, per germline (reference sequence). The CDR3 length is 13 residues. The CDR3 here is CAWSATGDQPQHF. CDR3 DNA sequence: TGTGCCTGGAGTGCCACAGGGGATCAGCCCCAGCATTTT.

The rearrangement joins TRBV2 to TRBJ2-4, with 7 bases fitting TRBD1. Germline trimming cut 5 bases from V and 7 bases from J; bases unmatched to any gene: 2. This CDR3 contains 12 residues. Germline V CDR1 and CDR2: SNHLY, FYNNEI. CDR3 sequence reads: CASSPRGNIQYF. CDR3 bases: TGTGCCAGCAGTCCCAGGGGGAACATTCAGTACTTC.

The rearrangement links TRBV21-1 to TRBJ2-3; the table's D call TRBD1 went unverified against the DNA. TRBV21-1 is classified as a pseudogene. This CDR3 comprises 16 residues. CDR3 DNA: TGTGCCAGCACCCAAAAGGGGACAGCCAGCACAGATACGCAGTATTTT. As protein: CASTQKGTASTDTQYF.

The chain recombines TRBV3-1 (or the pseudogene TRBV3-2) with TRBJ2-7, with 11 bases lining up with TRBD2. Trimming removed 4 bases from V and 4 bases from J; junction bases left unmatched: 6. CDR1 and CDR2 from the germline V gene are LGHDT and YNNKEL (reference sequence). CDR3 length: 15 amino acids. The CDR3: CASSRSGRALYEQYF. The CDR3, as DNA: TGTGCCAGCAGCCGTAGCGGGAGGGCCTTGTACGAGCAGTACTTC.

V gene TRBV5-1 combines with J gene TRBJ1-1, with a tentative D call TRBD1 (6 bases). There are 14 residues in the CDR3. Looked up from germline, CDR1 is SGHRS and CDR2 is YFSETQ. The V end lost 4 bases, the J end lost 8 bases, and 18 bases lay between the germline ends. DNA of the CDR3: TGCGCCAGCAGCCCCGACGGGGCCAGGGGCGAAGCTTTCTTT. Its protein product is CASSPDGARGEAFF.

The chain joins TRBV27 to TRBJ2-7, with 7 bases aligning to TRBD2. This CDR3 contains 14 residues. Per the germline V gene, CDR1 is MNHEY and CDR2 is SMNVEV (reference sequence). V lost 6 bases, J lost 4 bases, and 9 bases stayed unmatched. CDR3 protein: CASSPGTTLYEQYF. The DNA of the CDR3 is TGTGCCAGCAGCCCCGGGACTACCCTTTACGAGCAGTACTTC.

The rearrangement links TRBV30 to TRBJ2-5, with D possibly TRBD1 on 5 matching bases. V lost 0 bases and J 5 bases, leaving 10 bases between the germline ends. CDR1 and CDR2 (germline): GTSNPN, SVGIG (reference sequence). The CDR3 contains 13 residues. The CDR3 coding sequence is TGTGCCTGGAGTGTATGGGGCAGGGAGACCCAGTACTTC. It is translated as CAWSVWGRETQYF.

The chain has TRBV2 and TRBJ2-5; TRBD2 matches 9 bases. The J segment lost 2 bases and the V segment lost 6 bases, leaving 4 bases of the junction unmatched. Germline CDR1 and CDR2: SNHLY and FYNNEI. The CDR3 is made up of 14 amino acids. CDR3 coding DNA: TGTGCCAGCAGGAGGCGGGGGGGGCAAGAGACCCAGTACTTC. It encodes CASRRRGGQETQYF.

This clone has only a few counts. The genes are TRBV4-1 and TRBJ2-4; D gene ambiguous. This CDR3 contains 12 residues. Germline V CDR1 and CDR2: MGHRA, YSYEKL. Deletions cut 1 base from V and 7 bases from J, with 5 bases between. CDR3 nucleotide sequence: TGCGCCAGCAGCCAAGCCCCTAACATTCAGTACTTC. Encoded protein: CASSQAPNIQYF.

The genes are TRBV18 and TRBJ2-6; 10 bases align to TRBD1. Germline lookup yields CDR1 KGHSH and CDR2 LQKENI. This CDR3 spans 17 amino acids. Losses at the gene ends were 0 bases for V and 2 bases for J; bases not matched to a gene: 1. CDR3 residues: CASSPPGTGAGANVLTF. CDR3 nucleotides: TGTGCCAGCTCACCACCTGGGACAGGGGCTGGGGCCAACGTCCTGACTTTC.

CDR3 DNA: TGCAGCGGCCTAGACAGTCTATATGGCTACACCTTC. It yields the protein CSGLDSLYGYTF. The chain couples TRBV29-1 to TRBJ1-2, with a possible D match to TRBD1 (5 bases). The length of the CDR3 is 12 residues. Germline CDR1 is SQVTM and CDR2 is ANQGSEA. The ends were cut back, 7 bases at V and 5 bases at J, with 14 bases in the middle.

The rearrangement uses TRBV6-1 and TRBJ1-2; perhaps TRBD1 as D (5 bases). Germline CDR1 reads MNHNS; CDR2 reads SASEGT. The CDR3 runs 15 residues. V was clipped by 3 bases and J by 2 bases, with 13 bases between them. The CDR3 DNA is TGTGCCAGCAGTGAGGGGCAGTCCCGAAACTATGGCTACACCTTC. Its translation is CASSEGQSRNYGYTF.

This chain uses TRBV27 with TRBJ1-5, with a weak D call TRBD1 (5 bases). Per the germline V gene, CDR1 is MNHEY and CDR2 is SMNVEV (reference sequence). V shed 7 bases and J shed 1 base, with 8 bases lying between them. CDR3 length: 13 amino acids. The CDR3 spells CASMGGSNQPQHF. In nucleotides, the CDR3 is TGTGCCAGCATGGGGGGGAGCAATCAGCCCCAGCATTTT.

This chain links TRBV5-1 with TRBJ2-2; D remains unclear. CDR1 is SGHRS and CDR2 is YFSETQ in the germline V gene. The V end lost 1 base, the J end lost 0 bases, and 10 bases lay between the germline ends. The CDR3 extends over 16 amino acids. CDR3 DNA sequence: TGCGCCAGCAGCTTGTCGTCGAGAACGAACACCGGGGAGCTGTTTTTT. Protein product: CASSLSSRTNTGELFF.

V is TRBV7-2 and J is TRBJ2-2; 11 bases fit TRBD2. The V segment lost 6 bases and the J segment 6 bases; nucleotides outside the gene matches: 6. Germline values: CDR1 SGHTA, CDR2 FQGNSA. The CDR3 runs to 15 residues. CDR3 region: CASSRTSGSSGELFF. The CDR3 DNA is TGTGCCAGCAGTCGAACTAGCGGGAGCTCCGGGGAGCTGTTTTTT.

The table lists this clone with a few counts. This chain joins TRBV14 and TRBJ2-2; D is undetermined. The CDR3 length is 15 residues. Germline V lookup: CDR1 SGHDN, CDR2 FVKESK. V shed 1 base and J shed 4 bases, with 10 bases lying between them. The DNA for the CDR3 is TGTGCCAGCAGCCAAGTTGTTGTAGCCACCGGGGAGCTGTTTTTT. It is translated as CASSQVVVATGELFF.

CDR3 DNA: TGTGCCACCGCATTAGCGGGAGGGGGTTACAATGAGCAGTTCTTC. This sequence encodes CATALAGGGYNEQFF. This chain uses TRBV6-5 with TRBJ2-1, with 11 bases matching TRBD2. The germline CDR1 and CDR2 sequences are MNHEY and SVGAGI. Unmatched junction bases numbered 9, after V lost 10 bases and J lost 4 bases. This CDR3 region has 15 residues.

A remark on this clone: The identical CDR3 is also encoded by other nucleotide sequences in the sample. The chain has TRBV27 and TRBJ2-7; 10 bases match TRBD2. Germline V gene sequence: CDR1 MNHEY, CDR2 SMNVEV (reference sequence). The CDR3 length is 14 residues. V lost 2 bases and J lost 5; bases outside the gene matches: 3. The CDR3 sequence is CASSLGLAGDEQYF. The CDR3 DNA follows: TGTGCCAGCAGTTTAGGGCTAGCGGGAGACGAGCAGTACTTC.

The chain carries TRBV19 and TRBJ1-5; 9 nucleotides align to TRBD1. From germline, CDR1 is LNHDA and CDR2 SQIVND (reference sequence). The CDR3 runs 17 residues. J was trimmed by 0 bases and V by 5 bases; bases with no gene match: 8. CDR3 DNA sequence: TGTGCCAGTAGTGACGAGACAGGGGGGTATAGCAATCAGCCCCAGCATTTT. This sequence encodes CASSDETGGYSNQPQHF.

The chain is built from TRBV2 and TRBJ1-5; tentative D call: TRBD1 (5 bases). V shed 5 bases and J shed 8 bases, with 7 bases lying between them. The CDR3 length is 11 residues. Germline assignment: CDR1 SNHLY and CDR2 FYNNEI. The CDR3 protein is CASSIREPQHF. The CDR3 nucleotides read TGTGCCAGCAGTATCAGGGAGCCCCAGCATTTT.